This T cell receptor (beta chain) was sequenced for a study of T-cell memory formation after mild COVID-19. Study as a whole: Clusters were largely donor specific. The study, taken as a whole, reports: Contracting CD4+ clones lay largely in CM and EM, with CD8+ ones residing in EMRA. The study detected some responding clones in pre-infection memory, suggesting cross-reactive memory joined.

On this clonotype itself: Its antigen is not known.

The TCR alpha and TCR beta cDNA libraries, bearing sample barcodes and UMIs, were generated by 5'RACE using constant-segment primers. MiXCR, applied by TCRdb to the 5' RACE reads, yields one record per CDR3 protein. Among fewer than 60,000 distinct CDR3 sequences listed, around a quarter were seen once. The V gene lost 6 bases and the J gene lost 1 base, with 9 bases spanning the gap. Germline V CDR1 and CDR2: MGHRA, YSYEKL. This CDR3 spans 13 amino acids. V and J are TRBV4-1 and TRBJ1-1; weak D call: TRBD1 (5 bases). This sequence originates from a man aged 18 to 29 who had mild COVID-19 (a few samples of this study predate the infection). Cell type and time point are not known. The sequenced sample was PBMCs or a T cell subset sorted from them (not recorded which). The CDR3 DNA reads TGCGCCAGCAGTCAACAGGAGAACACTGAAGCTTTCTTT. This translates into CASSQQENTEAFF.